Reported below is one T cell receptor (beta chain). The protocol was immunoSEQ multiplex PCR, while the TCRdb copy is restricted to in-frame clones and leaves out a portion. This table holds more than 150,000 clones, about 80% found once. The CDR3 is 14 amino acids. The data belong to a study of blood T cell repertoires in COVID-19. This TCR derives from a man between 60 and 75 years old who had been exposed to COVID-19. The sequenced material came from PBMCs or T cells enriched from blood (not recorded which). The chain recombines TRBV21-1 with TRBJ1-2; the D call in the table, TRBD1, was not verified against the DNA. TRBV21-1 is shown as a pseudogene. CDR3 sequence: CASSVPGTEDGYTF. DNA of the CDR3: TGTGCCAGCAGCGTACCCGGGACAGAAGACGGCTACACCTTC.